The clone carrying this T cell receptor beta chain has only a few counts. Antigen specificity is unknown. The data derive from a study of T-cell memory formation after mild COVID-19. Across the study: Most TCR clusters belonged to a single donor.

TCRdb recomputed calls from the 5' RACE reads with MiXCR, one row per CDR3 protein. This table has 470,000 or so distinct CDR3 sequences, roughly 18% appearing once. General study points: For second-wave clones that peaked at day 37, SARS-CoV-2 specificity went unverified.

Germline CDR1 SGHNT, CDR2 YENEEA. This CDR3 comprises 17 residues. The V gene end was trimmed by 5 bases and the J gene end by 0 bases; junction bases not matched to a gene: 8. Sequencing was done on a sample of PBMCs or a T cell subset sorted from them (not recorded which). The rearrangement links TRBV11-3 to TRBJ2-7, with 12 bases aligning to TRBD2. The source is an adult woman who had mild COVID-19 (a few samples of this study predate the infection). Cell type and time point are not known. The CDR3: CASSPRLAGVSSYEQYF. As DNA, the CDR3 is TGTGCCAGCAGCCCAAGACTAGCGGGGGTTAGCTCCTACGAGCAGTACTTC.